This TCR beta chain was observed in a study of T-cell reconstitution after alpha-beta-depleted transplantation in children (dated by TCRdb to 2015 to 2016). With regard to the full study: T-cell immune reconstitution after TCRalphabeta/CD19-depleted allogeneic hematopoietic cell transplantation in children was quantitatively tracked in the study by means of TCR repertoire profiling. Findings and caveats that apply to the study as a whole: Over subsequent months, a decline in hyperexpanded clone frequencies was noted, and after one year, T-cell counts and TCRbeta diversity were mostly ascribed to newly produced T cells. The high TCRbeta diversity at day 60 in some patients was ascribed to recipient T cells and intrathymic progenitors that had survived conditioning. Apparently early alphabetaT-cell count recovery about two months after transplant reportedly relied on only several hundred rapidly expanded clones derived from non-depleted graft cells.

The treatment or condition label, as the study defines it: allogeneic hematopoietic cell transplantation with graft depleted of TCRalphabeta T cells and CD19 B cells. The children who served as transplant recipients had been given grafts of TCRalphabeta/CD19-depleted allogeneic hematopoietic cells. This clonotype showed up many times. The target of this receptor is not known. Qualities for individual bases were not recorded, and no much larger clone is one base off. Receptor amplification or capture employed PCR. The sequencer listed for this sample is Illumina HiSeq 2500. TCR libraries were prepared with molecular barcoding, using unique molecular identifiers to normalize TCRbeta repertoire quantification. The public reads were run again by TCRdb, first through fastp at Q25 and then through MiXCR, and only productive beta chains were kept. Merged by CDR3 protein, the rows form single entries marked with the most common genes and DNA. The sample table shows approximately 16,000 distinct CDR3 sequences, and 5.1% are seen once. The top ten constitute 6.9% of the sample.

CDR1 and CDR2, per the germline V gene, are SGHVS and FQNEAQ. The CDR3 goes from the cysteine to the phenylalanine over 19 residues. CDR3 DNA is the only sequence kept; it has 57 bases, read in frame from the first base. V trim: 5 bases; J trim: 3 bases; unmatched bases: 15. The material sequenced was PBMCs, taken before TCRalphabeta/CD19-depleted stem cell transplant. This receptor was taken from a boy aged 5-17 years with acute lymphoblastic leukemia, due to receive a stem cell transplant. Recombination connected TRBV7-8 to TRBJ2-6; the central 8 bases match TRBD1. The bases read TGTGCCAGCAGCCCGTACGGACAGGGTTCGATTGATGGGGCCAACGTCCTGACTTTC. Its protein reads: CASSPYGQGSIDGANVLTF.